The 5 T cell receptor beta chains below were found in one sample sequenced in a study of OX40 agonist ivuxolimab in advanced cancers. Libraries were made using the immunoSEQ multiplex PCR assay. As stored in TCRdb, this immuneACCESS dataset retains in-frame rearrangements with V and J assigned. A fraction of the clones does not appear; measured against another copy, unresolved V genes explain less than half of the discrepancy, and the remainder lacks a known reason. The sample includes over 65,000 clones, with about 88% observed a single time. Jointly, the top ten make up roughly 7.3% of the sample. The specimen comprised CD4+ or CD8+ T cells sorted from blood, sampled in a trial of the OX40 agonist ivuxolimab. The receptor set was obtained from an adult with an advanced solid tumor such as melanoma, head and neck, liver or kidney cancer.

This clone was detected only once. The chain recombines TRBV30 with TRBJ1-5; tentatively, D is TRBD1 (5 bases). The CDR3 is made up of 14 amino acids. With 0 bases removed from V and 9 bases from J, the gap between germline ends came to 15 bases. From germline, CDR1 is GTSNPN and CDR2 SVGIG (reference sequence). The CDR3 DNA follows: TGTGCCTGGAGTGTACGGGACGGCATAGGGCCCCAGCATTTT. It yields the protein CAWSVRDGIGPQHF.

The CDR3 loop reads CASSLAGSRLFEKLFF. The DNA for the CDR3 is TGCGCCAGCAGCTTGGCAGGGTCCAGGTTGTTTGAAAAACTGTTTTTT. This chain connects TRBV5-1 to TRBJ1-4; a weak D match, TRBD1 (5 bases). Germline V gene data show CDR1 as SGHRS and CDR2 as YFSETQ. The CDR3 has 16 amino acids. Deletions cut 0 bases from V and 7 bases from J, with 16 bases between.

The CDR3 loop reads CASSRRLAGEIRETQYF. DNA of the CDR3: TGTGCCAGCAGCCGGCGACTAGCGGGAGAGATTCGAGAGACCCAGTACTTC. The rearrangement joins TRBV6-9 to TRBJ2-5; 12 nucleotides agree with TRBD2. Germline loops: CDR1 MNHGY, CDR2 SVAAGI. The trim removed 6 bases at V and 4 bases at J, leaving 12 bases unmatched. The CDR3 has 17 residues.

The V call is TRBV28, the J call TRBJ1-4; TRBD1 agrees at 8 bases. The CDR3 totals 15 residues. Unmatched junction bases numbered 8, after V lost 3 bases and J lost 8 bases. Germline lookup yields CDR1 MDHEN and CDR2 SYDVKM. This CDR3 reads CASSLPGQGEEKLFF. In nucleotides, the CDR3 is TGTGCCAGCAGTTTGCCCGGACAGGGCGAGGAAAAACTGTTTTTT.

The V call is TRBV11-3, the J call TRBJ2-5; D is unclear. The V gene lost 4 bases and the J gene lost 7 bases, with 13 bases spanning the gap. This CDR3 contains 13 residues. Germline assignment: CDR1 SGHNT and CDR2 YENEEA. CDR3 DNA: TGTGCCAGCAGCTCCCCAAATTCGGCGACCCAGTACTTC. This gives the protein CASSSPNSATQYF.